This TCR beta chain comes out of a study of shared clonotypes between healthy human individuals. Study-level results: Across subsets, estimated richness was generally greater for naive than for memory populations. Non-shared clonotypes had lower generation probabilities than clonotypes shared by all four sorted-subset donors.

Naive CD8 isolation took CD45RO-negative cells positively selected for CCR7 and excluded terminally differentiated effector memory CD45RA+ cells. About this clone: Its antigen remains unknown.

Replicate PCRs for sorted subsets used 200 ng DNA; this equaled about 30,000 T cell genomes. Assay used: immunoSEQ multiplex PCR; TCRdb lists only in-frame clones, some missing. The data show about 1,800,000 clones, about 95% seen once. The J segment lost 2 bases and the V segment lost 2 bases, leaving 1 base of the junction unmatched. CDR3 length: 15 amino acids. Germline loops: CDR1 MNHEY, CDR2 SMNVEV (reference sequence). V and J are TRBV27 and TRBJ2-1, with TRBD2 matching 9 bases. This receptor was identified in a young man in good health. Input material: naive CD8+ T cells sorted from blood. The CDR3 is CASSLLAGTYNEQFF. CDR3 bases: TGTGCCAGCAGTTTACTAGCGGGGACCTACAATGAGCAGTTCTTC.